A single TCR beta chain is shown here with its context. The sample comes from a study of blood T cell repertoires in COVID-19. Under the authors' procedure: Amplified reference gene primers provided the basis for estimating nucleated cell counts. Data came from immunoSEQ multiplex PCR; TCRdb stores just in-frame clones and leaves some out. V, J and clone size are taken as reported in that table, and D and trimming were inferred from the DNA itself. This repertoire shows 150,000 or so clones, around 86% found once; its top ten account for about 6%. V shed 0 bases and J 4 bases; nucleotides not matched to a gene: 7. In germline, CDR1 is SGHRS, CDR2 YFSETQ. The CDR3 has 16 residues.

The V call is TRBV5-1, the J call TRBJ1-1; 9 nucleotides line up with TRBD1. The TCR sequence derives from an elderly man with acute or convalescent COVID-19. Material for sequencing was peripheral blood. CDR3 DNA: TGCGCCAGCAGCTTGGGGACAGGGGAGGGGATCACTGAAGCTTTCTTT. It specifies CASSLGTGEGITEAFF.